The present entry profiles one T cell receptor beta chain with its context. What it binds is unknown. The CDR3 covers 18 residues. V gave up 4 bases and J gave up 5 bases; unmatched junction bases: 10. Germline lookup yields CDR1 SGHTA and CDR2 FQGNSA. The assay was immunoSEQ multiplex PCR, and TCRdb's table has in-frame clones only and misses some. The sample consists of fewer than 800,000 clones, about 90% of them appearing once. The sample is drawn from a study of shared clonotypes between healthy human individuals. For the study at large: The study drew on a couple of women and a few men aged 18 to 49 as donors. The study used three CD4 naive, three CD4 memory, two CD8 naive and one CD8 memory plate per donor. Study findings and constraints: Represented diversity, genetic and exposure-history alike, was limited by few donors. It was anticipated that sequencing depth would influence how many clonotypes donors shared.

Naive CD8 cells lacked CD45RO and underwent positive selection for CCR7, leaving out terminally differentiated effector memory CD45RA+ cells. This sequence joins TRBV7-2 and TRBJ2-1; TRBD2 agrees at 14 bases. The sequence was obtained from a man in his thirties or forties in good health. The sample comprised naive CD8+ T cells sorted from blood. CDR3 bases: TGTGCCAGCAGCTCCAGACTAGCGGGAGGGCCGGTAAACAATGAGCAGTTCTTC. Encoded protein: CASSSRLAGGPVNNEQFF.